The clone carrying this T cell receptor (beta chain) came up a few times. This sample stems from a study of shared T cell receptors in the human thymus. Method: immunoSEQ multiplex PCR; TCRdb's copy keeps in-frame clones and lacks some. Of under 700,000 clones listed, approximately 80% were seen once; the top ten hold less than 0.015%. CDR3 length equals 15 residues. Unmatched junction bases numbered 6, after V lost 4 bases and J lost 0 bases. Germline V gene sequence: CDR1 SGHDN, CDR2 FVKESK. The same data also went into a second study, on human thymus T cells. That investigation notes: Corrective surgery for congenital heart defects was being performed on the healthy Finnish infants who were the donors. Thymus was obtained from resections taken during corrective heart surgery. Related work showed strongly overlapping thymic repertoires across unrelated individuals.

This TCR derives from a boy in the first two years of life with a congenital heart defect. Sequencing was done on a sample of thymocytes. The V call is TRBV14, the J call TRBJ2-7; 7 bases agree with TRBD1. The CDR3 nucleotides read TGTGCCAGCAGCCCCAGGGGGTTACACTCCTACGAGCAGTACTTC. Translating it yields CASSPRGLHSYEQYF.